Sequencing of this TCR beta chain was carried out in a study of blood T cell repertoires in COVID-19. Per germline, CDR1 SGHTA and CDR2 FQGNSA. V gave up 4 bases and J gave up 5 bases, with 14 bases separating them. There are 14 residues in the CDR3. TCRdb's table, derived via immunoSEQ multiplex PCR, lists solely in-frame clones and lacks some. The table has fewer than 350,000 clones, around 90% seen once. Sequencing was performed on PBMCs or T cells enriched from blood (not recorded which). This chain joins TRBV7-2 and TRBJ2-5; weak D call: TRBD1 (6 bases). This clonotype was obtained from a woman aged 40 to 50 with acute COVID-19. This chain's CDR3 is CASSSPTGYETQYF. In DNA, the CDR3 is TGTGCCAGCAGCTCCCCCACAGGGTATGAGACCCAGTACTTC. The whole variable domain, remainder taken from reference TRBV7-2 and TRBJ2-5, is GAGVSQSPSNKVTEKGKDVELRCDPISGHTALYWYRQSLGQGLEFLIYFQGNSAPDKSGLPSDRFSAERTGGSVSTLTIQRTQQEDSAVYLCASSSPTGYETQYFGPGTRLLVL.